The 28 T cell receptor beta chains listed next were all sequenced from one sample in a study of T cell responses to AZD1222 COVID-19 vaccine (dated by TCRdb to about 2021). Library construction relied on the immunoSEQ multiplex PCR assay. Here the immuneACCESS table is served through TCRdb, limited to in-frame sequences with V and J called. Missing clones are a known gap in these copies; in checked studies unresolved V genes cover under half, and the rest lacks a known reason. Counted in this sample were about 180,000 clones; around 90% of them appeared once. In total, the top ten clones hold 2.6% of the sample. The label giving this sample's time point can be read as: baseline before first vaccination. The sequences come from peripheral blood, collected on day 0 of AZD1222 vaccination. These receptors all come from an adult in good health.

This chain connects TRBV10-3 to TRBJ2-2; tentative D call: TRBD2 (6 bases). The ends were cut back, 3 bases at V and 7 bases at J, with 15 bases in the middle. The CDR3 has 15 residues. Germline CDR1 ENHRY, CDR2 SYGVKD. The CDR3 DNA follows: TGTGCCATCAGTGAATTGGACCCGCGGGGCGGGGAGCTGTTTTTT. Protein sequence: CAISELDPRGGELFF.

The chain combines TRBV18 with TRBJ2-3; 11 bases are shared with TRBD2. The CDR3 has 17 residues. Germline V gene lookup returns CDR1 KGHSH and CDR2 LQKENI. V was pared by 3 bases and J by 3 bases, with 8 bases of the junction left unmatched. As DNA, the CDR3 is TGTGCCAGCTCACCCCTCCCTTTAGCGGGAGGGACAGATACGCAGTATTTT. Protein product: CASSPLPLAGGTDTQYF.

The chain couples TRBV6-5 to TRBJ2-1; D is perhaps TRBD2 (6 bases). Per germline, CDR1 MNHEY and CDR2 SVGAGI. The V end lost 7 bases, the J end lost 7 bases, and 11 bases lay between the germline ends. The CDR3 sequence is 12 residues long. CDR3 nucleotides: TGTGCCAGCACACGGGGGAGGAATGAGCAGTTCTTC. Translated: CASTRGRNEQFF.

The rearrangement joins TRBV9 to TRBJ1-2; D not resolved. This CDR3 is 12 amino acids long. Trimming took off 4 bases at V and 1 base at J, with 5 bases between the two ends. The germline CDR1 and CDR2 sequences are SGDLS and YYNGEE. The CDR3 DNA follows: TGTGCCAGCAGCTCCCTTAACTATGGCTACACCTTC. Encoded protein: CASSSLNYGYTF.

V gene TRBV9 combines with J gene TRBJ1-2; a weak D match, TRBD1 (6 bases). The germline V gene has CDR1 SGDLS and CDR2 YYNGEE. The CDR3 consists of 15 residues. Trimming took 1 base from V and 0 from J, leaving 10 bases between them. The CDR3 coding sequence is TGTGCCAGCAGCGTACAGGGGAATTCTAACTATGGCTACACCTTC. Encoded protein: CASSVQGNSNYGYTF.

The rearrangement links TRBV5-1 to TRBJ2-7; D unclear. Trimming pared 0 bases from V and 2 bases from J, leaving 3 bases between. There are 12 residues in the CDR3. Germline V gene data show CDR1 as SGHRS and CDR2 as YFSETQ. The CDR3 is CASSLGTYEQYF. CDR3 bases: TGCGCCAGCAGCTTGGGCACCTACGAGCAGTACTTC. The whole variable domain, remainder taken from reference TRBV5-1 and TRBJ2-7, is KAGVTQTPRYLIKTRGQQVTLSCSPISGHRSVSWYQQTPGQGLQFLFEYFSETQRNKGNFPGRFSGRQFSNSRSEMNVSTLELGDSALYLCASSLGTYEQYFGPGTRLTVT.

V is TRBV30 and J is TRBJ1-1; 10 bases fit TRBD1. Unmatched junction bases numbered 6, after V lost 7 bases and J lost 1 base. The germline gives CDR1 GTSNPN, CDR2 SVGIG (reference sequence). The CDR3 contains 14 residues. The CDR3: CAYWDRGGNTEAFF. The CDR3 nucleotides are TGTGCCTACTGGGACAGGGGAGGGAACACTGAAGCTTTCTTT.

V is TRBV19 and J is TRBJ1-5, with 7 bases fitting TRBD1. The CDR3 covers 14 residues. The ends lost 10 bases at V and 2 bases at J; junction bases unmatched: 8. The germline V gene encodes CDR1 LNHDA and CDR2 SQIVND (reference sequence). CDR3 amino acids: CATSNRGGNQPQHF. The CDR3 DNA reads TGTGCCACCTCTAACAGGGGTGGCAATCAGCCCCAGCATTTT.

This clone is a singleton in its sample. The genes are TRBV5-1 and TRBJ2-7; D is ambiguous. V lost 4 bases, J lost 6 bases, and 11 bases lay in between. This CDR3 is 12 amino acids long. CDR1 and CDR2 from the germline V gene are SGHRS and YFSETQ. The DNA of the CDR3 is TGCGCCAGCAGCCCACGGGTAGGCGAGCAGTACTTC. This translates into CASSPRVGEQYF.

J is TRBJ1-1 and V is TRBV7-9, with no clear D. CDR1 and CDR2 (germline): SEHNR, FQNEAQ (reference sequence). The CDR3 extends over 13 amino acids. Trimming pared 5 bases from V and 1 base from J, leaving 8 bases between. CDR3 sequence reads: CASSIHQNTEAFF. The CDR3 region has the DNA TGTGCCAGCAGCATACATCAGAACACTGAAGCTTTCTTT.

The chain recombines TRBV4-1 with TRBJ1-3; D is uncertain. The germline gives CDR1 MGHRA, CDR2 YSYEKL. CDR3 length equals 13 residues. Trimming removed 5 bases at V and 8 bases at J, with 13 bases between. The CDR3 spells CASSATVFDTIYF. CDR3 coding DNA: TGCGCCAGCAGCGCAACGGTTTTTGACACCATATATTTT.

This chain's CDR3 is CASSLEGAKNIQYF. The DNA of the CDR3 is TGTGCCAGCAGCTTGGAGGGAGCCAAAAACATTCAGTACTTC. V is TRBV5-4 and J is TRBJ2-4; no firm D call. The V and J ends lost 0 bases and 0 bases respectively, with 4 bases between them. The CDR3 covers 14 residues. Germline lookup yields CDR1 SGHNT and CDR2 YYREEE (reference sequence).

The gene calls are TRBV28 and TRBJ1-2; the D gene is possibly TRBD1 (6 bases). The length of the CDR3 is 14 residues. CDR1 and CDR2 from the germline V gene are MDHEN and SYDVKM. V gave up 5 bases and J gave up 3 bases, with 13 bases separating them. The CDR3 protein is CASSPTGRYYGYTF. As DNA, the CDR3 is TGTGCCAGCAGTCCTACAGGGCGGTACTATGGCTACACCTTC.

The chain links TRBV7-9 to TRBJ2-1; 15 bases line up with TRBD2. Germline trimming cut 4 bases from V and 6 bases from J; bases unmatched to any gene: 4. The CDR3 is 16 residues long. Germline V lookup: CDR1 SEHNR, CDR2 FQNEAQ (reference sequence). Here the CDR3 DNA reads TGTGCCAGCAGCTCACGGACTAGCGGGAGGGGCAATGAGCAGTTCTTC. This sequence encodes CASSSRTSGRGNEQFF.

This chain uses TRBV6-5 with TRBJ2-3; D is undetermined. There are 14 residues in the CDR3. V gave up 5 bases and J gave up 2 bases, with 11 bases separating them. The germline V gene encodes CDR1 MNHEY and CDR2 SVGAGI. CDR3 sequence: CASSRAVTTDTQYF. The DNA of the CDR3 is TGTGCCAGCAGTCGTGCGGTGACCACAGATACGCAGTATTTT.

The V call is TRBV7-9, the J call TRBJ2-1; tentative D call: TRBD2 (7 bases). Germline values: CDR1 SEHNR, CDR2 FQNEAQ (reference sequence). The CDR3 extends over 16 amino acids. With 8 bases removed from V and 1 base from J, the gap between germline ends came to 18 bases. The CDR3 loop is CASAGEGGGSYNEQFF. CDR3 DNA sequence: TGTGCCAGCGCGGGAGAGGGAGGGGGATCCTACAATGAGCAGTTCTTC.

The V gene is TRBV12-3 or TRBV12-4, the J gene TRBJ1-5; D ambiguous. This CDR3 spans 11 amino acids. Deletions cut 5 bases from V and 9 bases from J, with 8 bases between. The CDR3 loop reads CASSAGWPQHF. The CDR3 nucleotides are TGTGCCAGCAGTGCTGGGTGGCCCCAGCATTTT.

The chain links TRBV6-5 to TRBJ2-7, with TRBD1 as a possible D gene (5 bases). Trimming pared 6 bases from V and 2 bases from J, leaving 11 bases between. This CDR3 has 13 amino acids. CDR1 is MNHEY and CDR2 is SVGAGI in the germline V gene. This chain's CDR3 is CASRGTGPYEQYF. CDR3 bases: TGTGCCAGCAGGGGAACAGGACCCTACGAGCAGTACTTC.

V usage is TRBV7-9 and J usage is TRBJ2-5, with 15 bases identical to TRBD2. Per the germline V gene, CDR1 is SEHNR and CDR2 is FQNEAQ (reference sequence). The trim removed 5 bases at V and 0 bases at J, leaving 4 bases unmatched. The CDR3 consists of 17 residues. This CDR3 reads CASSGLAGGRYQETQYF. CDR3 nucleotides: TGTGCCAGCAGCGGACTAGCGGGAGGGCGGTACCAAGAGACCCAGTACTTC.

This clone was detected only a few times. The chain is built from TRBV10-1 and TRBJ2-7; TRBD2 might be the D (5 bases). Germline CDR1 and CDR2: WNHNN and SYGVQD (reference sequence). The CDR3 has 16 amino acids. V was clipped by 4 bases and J by 3 bases, with 19 bases between them. The CDR3 loop reads CASSGGPDHWGYEQYF. The CDR3 DNA reads TGCGCCAGCAGTGGAGGGCCGGATCATTGGGGCTACGAGCAGTACTTC.

V is TRBV14 and J is TRBJ1-1; a possible D gene is TRBD1 (5 bases). The CDR3 contains 13 residues. Trimming took off 1 base at V and 8 bases at J, with 11 bases between the two ends. Germline V gene sequence: CDR1 SGHDN, CDR2 FVKESK. The CDR3 sequence: CASSQGQGTEAFF. The DNA for the CDR3 is TGTGCCAGCAGCCAAGGTCAGGGCACCGAAGCTTTCTTT.

This chain links TRBV28 with TRBJ2-7; 9 bases align to TRBD1. Losses at the gene ends were 2 bases for V and 5 bases for J; bases not matched to a gene: 7. The CDR3 spans 15 residues. Germline assignment: CDR1 MDHEN and CDR2 SYDVKM. CDR3 protein: CASSLGGQGFDEQYF. The CDR3 DNA sequence: TGTGCCAGCAGTTTAGGTGGACAGGGGTTCGACGAGCAGTACTTC.

This chain joins TRBV4-1 and TRBJ1-3; no clear D gene. The CDR3 loop spans 21 amino acids. From germline, CDR1 is MGHRA and CDR2 YSYEKL. Between the trimmed V and J ends, which lost 2 bases and 0 bases, there was a span of 26 bases. CDR3 sequence: CASSQKIRLPWERSSGNTIYF. DNA for the CDR3: TGCGCCAGCAGCCAAAAGATACGGTTGCCCTGGGAACGTAGCTCTGGAAACACCATATATTTT.

The rearrangement uses TRBV5-1 and TRBJ2-2, with D possibly TRBD1 on 6 matching bases. The CDR3 spans 14 residues. V was shortened by 6 bases and J by 0 bases, with 9 bases between the two germline ends. Germline loops: CDR1 SGHRS, CDR2 YFSETQ. CDR3 nucleotide sequence: TGCGCCAGCAATCCAGGGGCGAACACCGGGGAGCTGTTTTTT. Encoded protein: CASNPGANTGELFF.

The V gene is TRBV11-3, the J gene TRBJ1-1; D gene unclear. The CDR3 has 13 residues. Trimming cost V 0 bases and J 8 bases, with 10 bases left between them. The germline CDR1 and CDR2 sequences are SGHNT and YENEEA. Here the CDR3 DNA reads TGTGCCAGCAGCTTAGATCCGGGGTCCGAAGCTTTCTTT. It codes for CASSLDPGSEAFF.

The genes are TRBV30 and TRBJ2-7; no clear D. The CDR3 runs to 13 residues. In germline, CDR1 is GTSNPN, CDR2 SVGIG (reference sequence). V was clipped by 0 bases and J by 6 bases, with 12 bases between them. The CDR3 reads CAWSVVRAGEQYF. CDR3 bases: TGTGCCTGGAGTGTTGTACGGGCCGGCGAGCAGTACTTC.

V usage is TRBV4-2 and J usage is TRBJ2-2, with 7 bases identical to TRBD2. CDR1 is LGHNA, CDR2 YNFKEQ, per germline. CDR3 length: 16 residues. The V gene end was trimmed by 2 bases and the J gene end by 2 bases; junction bases not matched to a gene: 5. CDR3 residues: CASSQSLAENTGELFF. CDR3 DNA: TGTGCCAGCAGCCAATCCCTAGCGGAAAACACCGGGGAGCTGTTTTTT.

This sequence joins TRBV2 and TRBJ1-2; D ambiguous. Germline V lookup: CDR1 SNHLY, CDR2 FYNNEI. V was shortened by 1 base and J by 4 bases, with 10 bases between the two germline ends. The CDR3 is 14 residues long. DNA for the CDR3: TGTGCCAGCAGTGAAGGAGGTAGGGCCTATGGCTACACCTTC. It yields the protein CASSEGGRAYGYTF.